Listed here are 13 T cell receptor beta chains from one sample, sequenced in a study of shared clonotypes between healthy human individuals. The repertoire was sequenced with immunoSEQ multiplex PCR; TCRdb's copy has only in-frame clones and lacks some. The sample contains some 2.4 million clones, roughly 93% of which appear only once. Specimen: naive CD4+ T cells from PBMCs. As to subset: CD45RA+ positively selected. Source of these receptors: a young man in good health. Some clones in this sample may be carry-over from other donors' samples.

The chain recombines TRBV4-3 with TRBJ2-7; 9 positions agree with TRBD2. The CDR3 runs to 21 residues. In germline, CDR1 is LGHNA, CDR2 YSLEER. V lost 1 base and J lost 2; bases outside the gene matches: 21. In DNA form, the CDR3 reads TGCGCCAGCAGCCAAGGTTTTCCGCCCTTGACACCGGGACTAGCCACCTACGAGCAGTACTTC. Amino acids: CASSQGFPPLTPGLATYEQYF.

The V call is TRBV27, the J call TRBJ2-1, with 15 bases lining up with TRBD2. The germline V gene has CDR1 MNHEY and CDR2 SMNVEV (reference sequence). This CDR3 region has 15 residues. Losses at the gene ends were 6 bases for V and 7 bases for J; bases not matched to a gene: 4. The CDR3 DNA reads TGTGCCAGCAGGCCTGGACTAGCGGGAGGGAATGAGCAGTTCTTC. It translates to CASRPGLAGGNEQFF.

The chain is built from TRBV7-9 and TRBJ2-1; D possibly corresponds to TRBD2 (5 bases). Germline loops: CDR1 SEHNR, CDR2 FQNEAQ (reference sequence). Trimming took 5 bases from V and 3 from J, leaving 23 bases between them. The CDR3 runs to 18 residues. CDR3 coding DNA: TGTGCCAGCAGCCAGAGAGTTGGGGTCCGGGAAAACTACAATGAGCAGTTCTTC. This sequence encodes CASSQRVGVRENYNEQFF.

The chain employs TRBV7-2 and TRBJ2-1; 7 nucleotides agree with TRBD1. Germline V lookup: CDR1 SGHTA, CDR2 FQGNSA. The V segment lost 3 bases and the J segment 0 bases; nucleotides outside the gene matches: 2. The CDR3 extends over 15 amino acids. The CDR3 here is CASSFRQGSYNEQFF. The CDR3, as DNA: TGTGCCAGCAGCTTCCGACAGGGCTCCTACAATGAGCAGTTCTTC.

CDR3 protein: CATSSPRGNTIYF. As DNA, the CDR3 is TGTGCCACCAGCAGTCCCCGGGGGAACACCATATATTTT. The chain employs TRBV15 and TRBJ1-3; D may be TRBD1 (5 bases). In germline, CDR1 is LNHNV, CDR2 YYDKDF (reference sequence). The CDR3 contains 13 residues. V was cut by 3 bases and J by 7 bases, with 10 bases left in between.

The J gene is TRBJ2-5, the V gene TRBV6-5; D may be TRBD1 (6 bases). The J call could be wrong; TRBJ2-7 is a better fit for the DNA end. Germline loops: CDR1 MNHEY, CDR2 SVGAGI. CDR3 size: 15 residues. CDR3 loop: CASSYGTSSSYEQYF. DNA for the CDR3: TGTGCCAGCAGTTACGGGACATCGTCATCCTACGAGCAGTACTTC.

The CDR3 is CAIGTSGTYEQYF. CDR3 coding DNA: TGTGCCATCGGGACTAGCGGCACCTACGAGCAGTACTTC. This chain connects TRBV10-3 to TRBJ2-7, with 11 bases matching TRBD2. This CDR3 region has 13 residues. Per germline, CDR1 ENHRY and CDR2 SYGVKD. Unmatched junction bases numbered 2, after V lost 8 bases and J lost 2 bases.

DNA for the CDR3: TGTGCCACCAGCAGAACTAAGGGACAGGCCTACAATCAGCCCCAGCATTTT. Amino acids: CATSRTKGQAYNQPQHF. This sequence joins TRBV15 and TRBJ1-5; 8 nucleotides line up with TRBD1. The CDR3 is 17 residues long. Germline trimming cut 2 bases from V and 3 bases from J; bases unmatched to any gene: 9. Germline-derived CDR1 and CDR2 are LNHNV and YYDKDF (reference sequence). The whole variable domain, remainder taken from reference TRBV15 and TRBJ1-5, is DAMVIQNPRYQVTQFGKPVTLSCSQTLNHNVMYWYQQKSSQAPKLLFHYYDKDFNNEADTPDNFQSRRPNTSFCFLDIRSPGLGDTAMYLCATSRTKGQAYNQPQHFGDGTRLSIL.

This chain connects TRBV4-2 to TRBJ2-1, with TRBD2 matching over 9 bases. J was trimmed by 9 bases and V by 2 bases; bases with no gene match: 8. This CDR3 spans 15 amino acids. CDR1 and CDR2 from the germline V gene are LGHNA and YNFKEQ. CDR3 sequence reads: CASSQPGTSSREQFF. In nucleotides, the CDR3 is TGTGCCAGCAGCCAACCCGGGACTAGCTCCCGTGAGCAGTTCTTC.

V is TRBV4-2 and J is TRBJ2-3; 12 nucleotides line up with TRBD2. With 4 bases clipped from V and 2 bases from J, the junction kept 13 bases outside the gene matches. This CDR3 has 19 residues. Germline lookup yields CDR1 LGHNA and CDR2 YNFKEQ. CDR3 DNA sequence: TGTGCCAGCAGCCCTCGTGGGACTAGCGGGCCCCTTTACACAGATACGCAGTATTTT. Translated, it gives CASSPRGTSGPLYTDTQYF.

V and J are TRBV6-1 and TRBJ1-2; D is unclear. The V gene's germline CDR1 is MNHNS and CDR2 SASEGT. Trimming removed 3 bases from V and 3 bases from J, with 5 bases in between. This CDR3 contains 12 residues. CDR3 sequence: CASSEMDYGYTF. CDR3 DNA sequence: TGTGCCAGCAGTGAGATGGACTATGGCTACACCTTC.

The chain combines TRBV7-3 with TRBJ2-7, with TRBD1 identical over 9 bases. The trim removed 1 base at V and 5 bases at J, leaving 6 bases unmatched. Germline V gives CDR1 SGHTA, CDR2 FQGTGA. The CDR3 loop spans 15 amino acids. Here the CDR3 reads CASSLKGTGSHEQYF. The DNA for the CDR3 is TGTGCCAGCAGCTTAAAGGGGACAGGGAGCCACGAGCAGTACTTC.

The rearrangement uses TRBV11-2 and TRBJ2-2; TRBD1 aligns across 7 bases. The CDR3 loop spans 15 amino acids. The germline V gene has CDR1 SGHAT and CDR2 FQNNGV. J was trimmed by 0 bases and V by 5 bases; bases with no gene match: 3. In DNA form, the CDR3 reads TGTGCCAGCAGCGTGACAGGGACGAACACCGGGGAGCTGTTTTTT. The encoded protein is CASSVTGTNTGELFF.